This T cell receptor (beta chain) stems from a study of spatial heterogeneity in lung cancer. Turning to the study itself: Sequencing consistently turned up more beta-chain sequences than alpha-chain sequences. Study results and caveats: The appearance of ubiquitous expanded tumor TCRs in blood was greater at resection than follow-up.

Germline V gene data show CDR1 as MNHEY and CDR2 as SMNVEV (reference sequence). This CDR3 contains 15 residues. The V and J ends lost 3 bases and 0 bases respectively, with 10 bases between them. About this clonotype itself: What it recognizes is unknown.

Via MiXCR, TCRdb re-called the 5' RACE reads, giving one row per CDR3 protein. The table records just over 75,000 distinct CDR3 sequences, approximately 8% of them present only once. Time point defined: sample taken at primary tumor resection. Frozen PBMC, nontumor lung or tumor provided whole RNA, which was sequenced unsorted. The receptor was isolated from a male donor with early-stage non-small cell lung cancer. The source was PBMCs, collected at surgery. The rearrangement uses TRBV27 and TRBJ2-3; D is perhaps TRBD1 (6 bases). DNA of the CDR3: TGTGCCAGCAGTTTCAGGGGACCTAGCACAGATACGCAGTATTTT. It translates to CASSFRGPSTDTQYF.